The 31 T cell receptor beta chains presented below share a single source sample, sequenced in a study of shared clonotypes between healthy human individuals. Libraries were prepared by immunoSEQ multiplex PCR; TCRdb keeps only in-frame clonotypes and omits some of them. The sample has 2 million to 2.5 million clones, roughly 96% seen once. The sample comprised naive CD4+ T cells sorted from blood. Subset denoted: CD45RA+ positively selected. The receptors stem from a man younger than 35 in good health.

The chain recombines TRBV6-5 with TRBJ2-7; D may be TRBD2 (6 bases). CDR3 size: 14 residues. Germline loops: CDR1 MNHEY, CDR2 SVGAGI. With 5 bases removed from V and 6 bases from J, the gap between germline ends came to 17 bases. This chain's CDR3 is CASSPPGGIFEQYF. The CDR3 DNA reads TGTGCCAGCAGTCCCCCCGGGGGAATCTTCGAGCAGTACTTC.

This clone was observed once. J is TRBJ1-2 and V is TRBV7-2, with 10 nucleotides matching TRBD1. The CDR3 contains 14 residues. V dropped 4 bases and J dropped 7; count of bases not matched to a gene: 6. Germline V lookup: CDR1 SGHTA, CDR2 FQGNSA. The CDR3 protein is CASSSPTGGVGYTF. The CDR3 nucleotides read TGTGCCAGCAGCTCCCCGACAGGGGGCGTTGGCTACACCTTC.

The chain has TRBV28 and TRBJ1-6; the match to TRBD1 covers 7 bases. Germline CDR1 reads MDHEN; CDR2 reads SYDVKM. This CDR3 comprises 18 residues. V lost 1 base and J lost 6; bases outside the gene matches: 12. In DNA form, the CDR3 reads TGTGCCAGCAGTTTATATAAAGGGGGCCTAACCCCTAATTCACCCCTCCACTTT. Protein product: CASSLYKGGLTPNSPLHF.

CDR3 sequence: CASSQDRGFSYNEQFF. The CDR3 coding sequence is TGTGCCAGCAGCCAAGATCGGGGGTTCTCCTACAATGAGCAGTTCTTC. The J gene is TRBJ2-1, the V gene TRBV14, with D possibly TRBD2 on 6 matching bases. V was pared by 0 bases and J by 0 bases, with 9 bases between. From germline, CDR1 is SGHDN and CDR2 FVKESK. The CDR3 totals 16 residues.

This chain joins TRBV5-4 and TRBJ2-7; no firm D call. The CDR3 contains 14 residues. The ends were cut back, 4 bases at V and 2 bases at J, with 13 bases in the middle. In germline, CDR1 is SGHNT, CDR2 YYREEE (reference sequence). CDR3 sequence: CASSPMAVPYEQYF. CDR3 sequence (DNA): TGTGCCAGCAGCCCCATGGCAGTCCCCTACGAGCAGTACTTC.

The genes are TRBV7-2 and TRBJ2-3; perhaps TRBD2 as D (5 bases). The germline V and J ends were trimmed by 1 base and 4 bases, with 15 bases remaining between them. This CDR3 contains 16 residues. CDR1 SGHTA and CDR2 FQGNSA come from the germline V gene. The chain's CDR3 is CASSLGGRTGSDTQYF. The CDR3 DNA reads as TGTGCCAGCAGCTTAGGCGGTCGGACGGGATCAGATACGCAGTATTTT.

V usage is TRBV30 and J usage is TRBJ1-6; D not certain. Germline CDR1 GTSNPN, CDR2 SVGIG (reference sequence). Trimming pared 3 bases from V and 0 bases from J, leaving 12 bases between. The CDR3 is made up of 16 amino acids. CDR3: CAWRSLSSSYNSPLHF. In nucleotides, the CDR3 is TGTGCCTGGAGGAGTCTCTCCAGCTCCTATAATTCACCCCTCCACTTT. The full variable domain, with the rest looked up from reference TRBV30 and TRBJ1-6, is SQTIHQWPATLVQPVGSPLSLECTVEGTSNPNLYWYRQAAGRGLQLLFYSVGIGQISSEVPQNLSASRPQDRQFILSSKKLLLSDSGFYLCAWRSLSSSYNSPLHFGNGTRLTVT.

V gene TRBV10-3 combines with J gene TRBJ2-1; the match to TRBD2 covers 7 bases. This CDR3 spans 16 amino acids. The ends lost 6 bases at V and 6 bases at J; junction bases unmatched: 14. CDR1 and CDR2 (germline): ENHRY, SYGVKD. The CDR3 loop reads CAISDPRGSGSNEQFF. DNA for the CDR3: TGTGCCATCAGCGACCCCCGAGGTAGCGGGTCCAATGAGCAGTTCTTC.

To note about this clone: Different DNA sequences within this sample yield the same CDR3. The chain carries TRBV6-5 and TRBJ1-1; TRBD1 aligns across 7 bases. The germline V gene has CDR1 MNHEY and CDR2 SVGAGI. V shed 7 bases and J 5 bases; nucleotides not matched to a gene: 1. There are 11 residues in the CDR3. The CDR3 region has the DNA TGTGCCAGCACAGGGGGAACTGAAGCTTTCTTT. Encoded protein: CASTGGTEAFF.

V and J are TRBV27 and TRBJ1-2; 7 nucleotides agree with TRBD1. The CDR3 extends over 13 amino acids. Germline V lookup: CDR1 MNHEY, CDR2 SMNVEV (reference sequence). V was clipped by 5 bases and J by 2 bases; unmatched bases: 2. CDR3 DNA: TGTGCCAGCAGTATGACAGGGAACTATGGCTACACCTTC. Its protein product is CASSMTGNYGYTF.

The J gene is TRBJ2-2, the V gene TRBV25-1; D is possibly TRBD1 (5 bases). Looked up from germline, CDR1 is MGHDK and CDR2 is SYGVNS. V lost 6 bases to trimming and J lost 3 bases, with 20 bases between them. The CDR3 length is 17 residues. The CDR3 reads CASSQGIVPGHTGELFF. In DNA, the CDR3 is TGTGCCAGCAGCCAGGGAATCGTGCCAGGCCACACCGGGGAGCTGTTTTTT.

The chain couples TRBV7-8 to TRBJ2-7; TRBD1 might be the D (7 bases). V lost 4 bases to trimming and J lost 2 bases, with 21 bases between them. The CDR3 is 17 amino acids. Germline V lookup: CDR1 SGHVS, CDR2 FQNEAQ. CDR3: CASSSERRAGGTYEQYF. In DNA, the CDR3 is TGTGCCAGCAGCTCCGAACGACGGGCAGGGGGGACCTACGAGCAGTACTTC.

The V and J genes are TRBV4-3 and TRBJ2-1, with 10 bases that match TRBD2. The CDR3 spans 15 residues. V lost 6 bases and J lost 8; bases outside the gene matches: 10. Per germline, CDR1 LGHNA and CDR2 YSLEER. The DNA for the CDR3 is TGCGCCAGCAGGCCTAGCGGGAGTCGAGCGGATGAGCAGTTCTTC. It yields the protein CASRPSGSRADEQFF.

The CDR3 nucleotides are TGTGCCTGGAGTGTTTTAGGGGTAGGCTCTGGAAACACCATATATTTT. Amino acids: CAWSVLGVGSGNTIYF. The chain combines TRBV30 with TRBJ1-3, with a possible D match to TRBD1 (5 bases). The CDR3 is 16 residues long. Between the trimmed V and J ends, which lost 0 bases and 0 bases, there was a span of 12 bases. Germline V gene sequence: CDR1 GTSNPN, CDR2 SVGIG (reference sequence).

Note on this clone: At one boundary the junction diverges from the germline segment, which might be a read error. This sequence joins TRBV5-1 and TRBJ2-7; the match to TRBD1 covers 12 bases. The CDR3 spans 15 residues. Germline CDR1 is SGHRS and CDR2 is YFSETQ. In nucleotides, the CDR3 is TGCGCCAGCAGGTCCGGGACAGGGGGCAATTACGGGCAGTACTTC. Translating gives CASRSGTGGNYGQYF.

A remark on this clone: The germline gene is not matched at one end of the junction; a read error may be the cause. The chain couples TRBV7-7 to TRBJ2-1, with TRBD2 matching over 9 bases. The CDR3 extends over 15 amino acids. CDR1 is SSHAT and CDR2 is FNYEAQ in the germline V gene (reference sequence). CDR3: CASSRGTSSYNEQFF. Here the CDR3 DNA reads TGTGCTAGCAGCCGGGGGACTAGCTCATACAATGAGCAGTTCTTC. The whole variable domain, remainder taken from reference TRBV7-7 and TRBJ2-1, is GAGVSQSPRYKVTKRGQDVTLRCDPISSHATLYWYQQALGQGPEFLTYFNYEAQPDKSGLPSDRFSAERPEGSISTLTIQRTEQRDSAMYRCASSRGTSSYNEQFFGPGTRLTVL.

The genes are TRBV29-1 and TRBJ2-1; D possibly corresponds to TRBD1 (6 bases). The V gene's germline CDR1 is SQVTM and CDR2 ANQGSEA. CDR3 length: 12 amino acids. V gave up 4 bases and J gave up 4 bases, with 8 bases separating them. Here the CDR3 reads CSVGDRYNEQFF. The CDR3 DNA reads as TGCAGCGTTGGAGACAGGTACAATGAGCAGTTCTTC.

V is TRBV29-1 and J is TRBJ1-1; 11 bases match TRBD1. Germline trimming cut 7 bases from V and 7 bases from J; bases unmatched to any gene: 8. Germline assignment: CDR1 SQVTM and CDR2 ANQGSEA. The CDR3 contains 13 residues. CDR3 amino acids: CSASRTGGSEAFF. CDR3 DNA sequence: TGCAGCGCCAGCCGGACAGGGGGCAGTGAAGCTTTCTTT.

In the case of this clone: Its ends do not fully match the called genes, so a read error is possible. The chain carries TRBV6-1 and TRBJ1-2, with 7 bases that match TRBD1. This CDR3 has 13 residues. Per germline, CDR1 MNHNS and CDR2 SASEGT. Written as DNA, the CDR3 is TGTGCCAGCAGGGAAGACAGGGTAGCTGGCTACACCTTC. Translated: CASREDRVAGYTF.

The J gene is TRBJ2-5, the V gene TRBV9, with 9 bases lining up with TRBD2. CDR3 size: 15 residues. Germline-derived CDR1 and CDR2 are SGDLS and YYNGEE. After removal of 4 bases from V and 3 bases from J, the junction contained 7 bases not matched to a gene. The CDR3 sequence is CASSPSGGYKETQYF. DNA for the CDR3: TGTGCCAGCAGCCCCAGCGGGGGGTATAAAGAGACCCAGTACTTC.

This clone occurred once. The DNA for the CDR3 is TGCGCCAGCAGCACATCCGGGACAGGGAATGAAAAACTGTTTTTT. Protein: CASSTSGTGNEKLFF. The gene calls are TRBV5-1 and TRBJ1-4; 9 bases align to TRBD1. Germline CDR1 is SGHRS and CDR2 is YFSETQ. V was pared by 4 bases and J by 5 bases, with 6 bases of the junction left unmatched. The CDR3 length is 15 residues.

The chain is built from TRBV5-1 and TRBJ2-5; 8 nucleotides align to TRBD2. This CDR3 has 15 residues. Looked up from germline, CDR1 is SGHRS and CDR2 is YFSETQ. V trimming: 4 bases; J trimming: 1 base; junction bases outside the gene matches: 6. The CDR3: CASSPVGLVQETQYF. The CDR3 bases are TGCGCCAGCAGCCCAGTGGGACTAGTCCAAGAGACCCAGTACTTC.

The chain joins TRBV6-6 to TRBJ2-7; D is undetermined. The CDR3 totals 14 residues. V was shortened by 4 bases and J by 3 bases, with 13 bases between the two germline ends. The germline CDR1 and CDR2 sequences are MNHNY and SVGAGI (reference sequence). In DNA, the CDR3 is TGTGCCAGCAGTTCCCCCGGGCGGCTCTACGAGCAGTACTTC. It is translated as CASSSPGRLYEQYF.

As regards this clone: In the same sample, other DNA sequences code for this CDR3. V and J are TRBV2 and TRBJ1-1; D ambiguous. CDR1 is SNHLY, CDR2 FYNNEI, per germline. This CDR3 is built from 14 residues. Trimming removed 4 bases from V and 0 bases from J, with 9 bases in between. The CDR3 DNA sequence: TGTGCCAGCAGTGTTGAGGGTATGAACACTGAAGCTTTCTTT. This gives the protein CASSVEGMNTEAFF.

The chain couples TRBV28 to TRBJ1-5; 8 positions agree with TRBD1. CDR1 MDHEN and CDR2 SYDVKM come from the germline V gene. Germline trimming cut 2 bases from V and 2 bases from J; bases unmatched to any gene: 5. This CDR3 has 16 residues. Written as DNA, the CDR3 is TGTGCCAGCAGTTTAAGGGCAGGGGGCGGCAATCAGCCCCAGCATTTT. Its translation is CASSLRAGGGNQPQHF.

V gene TRBV29-1 combines with J gene TRBJ2-2, with D possibly TRBD1 on 5 matching bases. V lost 4 bases to trimming and J lost 0 bases, with 9 bases between them. This CDR3 is 14 amino acids long. In germline, CDR1 is SQVTM, CDR2 ANQGSEA. CDR3 nucleotides: TGCAGCGTTGCCCAGGGTACGAACACCGGGGAGCTGTTTTTT. The encoded protein is CSVAQGTNTGELFF.

This chain links TRBV9 with TRBJ1-5; D call uncertain. Germline V gene sequence: CDR1 SGDLS, CDR2 YYNGEE. V was pared by 0 bases and J by 1 base, with 8 bases between. The length of the CDR3 is 15 residues. The CDR3 nucleotides are TGTGCCAGCAGCGTAGGGTCGAGGAGCAATCAGCCCCAGCATTTT. Translated, it gives CASSVGSRSNQPQHF. The complete variable domain, with remaining parts taken from reference TRBV9 and TRBJ1-5, reads DSGVTQTPKHLITATGQRVTLRCSPRSGDLSVYWYQQSLDQGLQFLIQYYNGEERAKGNILERFSAQQFPDLHSELNLSSLELGDSALYFCASSVGSRSNQPQHFGDGTRLSIL.

The CDR3 protein is CASSFAYGSYEQYF. CDR3 bases: TGTGCCAGCAGTTTCGCGTACGGCTCCTACGAGCAGTACTTC. J is TRBJ2-7 and V is TRBV27; D gene unclear. V was clipped by 3 bases and J by 0 bases, with 9 bases between them. The germline CDR1 and CDR2 sequences are MNHEY and SMNVEV (reference sequence). The CDR3 covers 14 residues.

The chain has TRBV6-1 and TRBJ1-4; the D gene is possibly TRBD1 (5 bases). This CDR3 contains 13 residues. The germline V gene encodes CDR1 MNHNS and CDR2 SASEGT. V was shortened by 6 bases and J by 5 bases, with 10 bases between the two germline ends. CDR3 in amino acids: CASRRGPNEKLFF. The CDR3 nucleotides read TGTGCCAGCAGGAGGGGACCCAATGAAAAACTGTTTTTT.

The chain combines TRBV28 with TRBJ1-4, with a possible D match to TRBD1 (6 bases). This CDR3 spans 15 amino acids. The germline gives CDR1 MDHEN, CDR2 SYDVKM. Deletions cut 6 bases from V and 4 bases from J, with 15 bases between. In nucleotides, the CDR3 is TGTGCCAGCAGCGGCCGAGGGGGGAGTAATGAAAAACTGTTTTTT. Translated: CASSGRGGSNEKLFF.

This clone was recorded once. V and J are TRBV19 and TRBJ2-7; the match to TRBD1 covers 10 bases. CDR1 is LNHDA and CDR2 is SQIVND in the germline V gene (reference sequence). V shed 3 bases and J 7 bases; nucleotides not matched to a gene: 3. The CDR3 is made up of 13 amino acids. The CDR3 reads CASSIDRGREQYF. The CDR3 nucleotides are TGTGCCAGTAGTATCGACAGGGGGCGAGAGCAGTACTTC.